The present entry profiles one T cell receptor beta chain with its context. What it binds is unknown. The data are from a study of vaccination effects on CD4 cells after COVID-19. Study as a whole: Convalescent patients, a few in all, were sampled both early and late after vaccination. General study results and limits: The study got few convalescent patients and did not collect any early post-infection timepoints.

Subsequent to 10 days of culture, CD4+ T cells were isolated. The infection with SARS-CoV-2 (confirmed by PCR) occurred in this person between March and December 2020. Vaccine administered to participants consisted of two doses of either BNT162b2 or mRNA-1273. The CDR3 runs 16 residues. V was trimmed by 8 bases and J by 4 bases, leaving 22 bases between them. Germline CDR1 and CDR2: SGHNT and YENEEA. Produced via immunoSEQ multiplex PCR; TCRdb's table is partial and in-frame only. The table records around 44,000 clones, around 76% of them present only once. Material: CD4+ T cells from PBMCs cultured without peptide, obtained after COVID-19 vaccination. This sequence originates from a human donor who had a prior SARS-CoV-2 infection. The gene calls are TRBV11-3 and TRBJ2-3; D is perhaps TRBD1 or TRBD2 (5 bases each). The CDR3 region is CASGHLGAGWADTQYF. The CDR3, as DNA: TGTGCCAGCGGACATTTGGGCGCGGGCTGGGCAGATACGCAGTATTTT. Together with reference TRBV11-3 and TRBJ2-3, the CDR3 gives the full variable domain: EAGVVQSPRYKIIEKKQPVAFWCNPISGHNTLYWYLQNLGQGPELLIRYENEEAVDDSQLPKDRFSAERLKGVDSTLKIQPAELGDSAVYLCASGHLGAGWADTQYFGPGTRLTVL.